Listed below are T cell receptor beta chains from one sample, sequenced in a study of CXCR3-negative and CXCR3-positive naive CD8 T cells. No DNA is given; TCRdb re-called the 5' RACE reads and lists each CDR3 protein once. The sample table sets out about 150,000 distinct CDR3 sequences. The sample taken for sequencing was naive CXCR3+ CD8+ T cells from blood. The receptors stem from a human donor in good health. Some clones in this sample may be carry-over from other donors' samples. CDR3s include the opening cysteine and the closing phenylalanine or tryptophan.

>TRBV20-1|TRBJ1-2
CSARDRDYGYTF
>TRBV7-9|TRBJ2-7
CASSTQGSLEQYF
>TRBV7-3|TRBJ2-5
CASSSSGDDETQYF
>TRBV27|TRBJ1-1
CASSLFRPGGTEAFF
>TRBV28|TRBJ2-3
CASSLRLAGSFTDTQYF
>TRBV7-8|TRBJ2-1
CASSSLLSGGPYEQFF
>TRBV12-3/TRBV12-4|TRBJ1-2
CASSSPSPSYYGYTF
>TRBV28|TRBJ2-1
CASAQTGINEQFF
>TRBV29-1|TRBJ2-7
CSGTGAHSYEQYF
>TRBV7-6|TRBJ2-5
CASSTSDWGRETQYF
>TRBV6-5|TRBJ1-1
CASSYVKNTEAFF
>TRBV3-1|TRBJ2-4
CASSPLLAETKNIQYF
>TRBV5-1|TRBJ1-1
CASNLGFMNTEAFF
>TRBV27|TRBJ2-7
CASSPTSGGAIDEQYF
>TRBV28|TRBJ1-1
CASSTEKTPNRGRGPLEAFF
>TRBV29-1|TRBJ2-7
CSVEFGEVEQYF
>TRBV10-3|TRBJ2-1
CAIVDTSGRYDEQFF
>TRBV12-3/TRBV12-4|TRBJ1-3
CASSLSTPGQGNTIYF
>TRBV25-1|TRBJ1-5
CASAGGGYQPQHF
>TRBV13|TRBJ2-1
CASSLLPGTYNEQFF
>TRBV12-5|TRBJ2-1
CASGLGQGSYNEQFF
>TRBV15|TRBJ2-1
CATSRVSGTSNEQFF
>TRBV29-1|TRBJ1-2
CSVEYGGTGYGYTF
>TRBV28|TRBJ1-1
CASSLTVNTEAFF
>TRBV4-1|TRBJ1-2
CASSRGTGEGYTF
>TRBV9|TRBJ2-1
CASSVATGQISYNEQFF
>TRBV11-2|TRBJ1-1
CASRAGGHPEAFF
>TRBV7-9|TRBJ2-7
CASSSSSGMDYEQYF